This is a list of T cell receptor beta chains from one sample in a study of cytomegalovirus exposure and HLA in healthy donors. Clones were read by immunoSEQ multiplex PCR, and TCRdb kept only the in-frame ones, dropping some. The sample has about 77,000 clones, around 78% seen once. The sequencing input was PBMCs. These receptors were collected from a man aged 35 to 55 in good health and CMV-seronegative. Each CDR3 is given with its conserved first and last residue. D genes are given only for firm matches. Only some rows state a clone size, as once, few, many or a class for expanded clones.

clone_size j_call v_call d_call cdr3_nt cdr3_aa
. TRBJ2-3 TRBV10-3 . TGTGCCATCTACGGGGGGCCAGGCACAGATACGCAGTATTTT CAIYGGPGTDTQYF
. TRBJ1-2 TRBV30 . TGTGCCTGTCCGGACACAGCTAACTATGGCTACACCTTC CACPDTANYGYTF
. TRBJ2-2 TRBV6-5 . TGTGCCAGCAGTCCTGGACAAATCACCGGGGAGCTGTTTTTT CASSPGQITGELFF
. TRBJ2-3 TRBV18 . TGTGCCAGCTCACCACCACAGGGTCACAGGGGCACAGATACGCAGTATTTT CASSPPQGHRGTDTQYF
. TRBJ1-1 TRBV5-1 TRBD1 TGCGCCAGCAGCTCTTGGACAGGGGCCTTCATGAACACTGAAGCTTTCTTT CASSSWTGAFMNTEAFF
. TRBJ1-6 TRBV4-3 TRBD1 TGCGCCAGCAGCCAAGGAGACAGGGGGCGTAGAAATTCACCCCTCCACTTT CASSQGDRGRRNSPLHF
once TRBJ1-2 TRBV5-6 TRBD1 TGTGCCAGCAGCCCACTGGGAGGACAGGGCTGGGTCTATGGCTACACCTTC CASSPLGGQGWVYGYTF
. TRBJ1-1 TRBV29-1 . TGCAGCGTTGCGTTCTCCACTGAAGCTTTCTTT CSVAFSTEAFF
few TRBJ1-5 TRBV15 TRBD1 TGTGCCACCAGCAGAGATCCCCGGACAGGGAGGTTCGGTAGCAATCAGCCCCAGCATTTT CATSRDPRTGRFGSNQPQHF
. TRBJ2-7 TRBV14 TRBD2 TGTGCCAGCAGCCTTAGTCTTCTAGATCCCCTAGCGGGGGCGCGCTACGAGCAGTACTTC CASSLSLLDPLAGARYEQYF
. TRBJ2-5 TRBV5-4 . TGTGCCAGCGCAAAACAGGACCAAGAGACCCAGTACTTC CASAKQDQETQYF
few TRBJ1-1 TRBV6-6 . TGTGCCAGCAGTTACTCAGGGGGGGGCGGAATTGCCGCTTTCTTC CASSYSGGGGIAAFF
. TRBJ2-7 TRBV6-1 . TGTGCCAGCAGTGCCCGAGTAGGAGTCTACGAGCAGTACTTC CASSARVGVYEQYF